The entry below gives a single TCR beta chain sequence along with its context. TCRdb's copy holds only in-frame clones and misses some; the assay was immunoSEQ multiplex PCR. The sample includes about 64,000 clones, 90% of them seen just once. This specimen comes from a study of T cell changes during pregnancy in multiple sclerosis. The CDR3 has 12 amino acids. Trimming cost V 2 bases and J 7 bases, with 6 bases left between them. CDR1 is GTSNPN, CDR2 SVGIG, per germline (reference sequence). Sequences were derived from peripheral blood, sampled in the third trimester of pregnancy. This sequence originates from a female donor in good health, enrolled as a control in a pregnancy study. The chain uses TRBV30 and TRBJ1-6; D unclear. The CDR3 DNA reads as TGTGCCTGGAGTCATCAGAATTCACCCCTCCACTTT. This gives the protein CAWSHQNSPLHF.